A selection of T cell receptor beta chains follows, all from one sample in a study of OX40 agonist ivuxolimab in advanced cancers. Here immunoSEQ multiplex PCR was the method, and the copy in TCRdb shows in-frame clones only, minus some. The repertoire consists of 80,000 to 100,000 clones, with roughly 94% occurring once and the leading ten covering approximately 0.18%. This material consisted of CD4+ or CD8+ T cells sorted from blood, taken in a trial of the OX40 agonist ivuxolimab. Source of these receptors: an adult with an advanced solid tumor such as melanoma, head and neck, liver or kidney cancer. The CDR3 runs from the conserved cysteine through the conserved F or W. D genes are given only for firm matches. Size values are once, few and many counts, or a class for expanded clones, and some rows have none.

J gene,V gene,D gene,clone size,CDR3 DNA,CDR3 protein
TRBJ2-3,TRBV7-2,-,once,TGTGCCAGCAGCCCCCAAGGGCCAGATACGCAGTATTTT,CASSPQGPDTQYF
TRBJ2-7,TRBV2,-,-,TGTGCCATTGAAAGGGACTCCAGCTCCTACGAGCAGTACTTC,CAIERDSSSYEQYF
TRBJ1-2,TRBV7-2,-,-,TGTGCCACCCTTCGGGGGGAGGGAAACTATGGCTACACCTTC,CATLRGEGNYGYTF
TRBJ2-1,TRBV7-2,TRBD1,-,TGTGCCAGCAGCTTCTACCGGGACAGGGAGCAGTTCTTC,CASSFYRDREQFF
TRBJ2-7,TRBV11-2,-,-,TGTGCCAGCAGCCCGTGGGACCGCAGCTCCTACGAGCAGTACTTC,CASSPWDRSSYEQYF
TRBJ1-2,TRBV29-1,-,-,TGCAGCGTCGCAGGGGTCTATGGCTACACCTTC,CSVAGVYGYTF
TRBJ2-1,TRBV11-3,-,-,TGTGCCAGCAGCTTGGGACGCGGGAATGAGCAGTTCTTC,CASSLGRGNEQFF
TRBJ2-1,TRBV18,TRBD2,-,TGTGCCAGCTCACAAACTAGCGGGATTTACAATGAGCAGTTCTTC,CASSQTSGIYNEQFF
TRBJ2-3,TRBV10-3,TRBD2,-,TGTGCCATCAGTGGAAAGACTAGCGGAAACACAGATACGCAGTATTTT,CAISGKTSGNTDTQYF
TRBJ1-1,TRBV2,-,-,TGTGCCAGCAGTTTGGGGGACACTGAAGCTTTCTTT,CASSLGDTEAFF
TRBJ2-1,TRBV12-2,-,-,TGTGCAAGTCGCTTAGTGGCTGGGGGCGATAGCGGGAGGGGACCCTACAATGAGCAGTTCTTC,CASRLVAGGDSGRGPYNEQFF
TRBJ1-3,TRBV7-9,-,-,TGTGCCAGCAGCGTGACGACAGGCCTCTCTGGAAACACCATATATTTT,CASSVTTGLSGNTIYF
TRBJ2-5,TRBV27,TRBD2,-,TGTGCCAGCAGAAGGACTAGTTTCCAAGAGACCCAGTACTTC,CASRRTSFQETQYF
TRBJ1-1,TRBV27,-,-,TGTGCCAGCAGTATCCCGGGCGGTGGGGAAGCTTTCTTT,CASSIPGGGEAFF
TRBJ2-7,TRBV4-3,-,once,TGCGCCAGCAGCCAAGAGGGTGCACAAGCCTACGAGCAGTACTTC,CASSQEGAQAYEQYF
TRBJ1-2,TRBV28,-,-,TGTGCCAGCAGTACCCTGGGCTATGGCTACACCTTC,CASSTLGYGYTF
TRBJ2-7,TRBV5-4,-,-,TGTGCCATGCTGAACGGACAGAACTCCTACGAGCAGTACTTC,CAMLNGQNSYEQYF
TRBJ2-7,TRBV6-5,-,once,TGTGCCAGCAGTACCCGACACATCTACGAGCAGTACTTC,CASSTRHIYEQYF
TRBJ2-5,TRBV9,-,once,TGTGCCAGCAGCGTAGGGGGAGGGGGTCAAGAGACCCAGTACTTC,CASSVGGGGQETQYF
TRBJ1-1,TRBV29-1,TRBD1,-,TGCAGCGCCGGACAGGGGCACACTGAAGCTTTCTTT,CSAGQGHTEAFF
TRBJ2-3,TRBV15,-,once,TGTGCCACCAGCAGAGTACGACTAGAAGATACGCAGTATTTT,CATSRVRLEDTQYF
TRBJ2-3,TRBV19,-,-,TGTGCCAGTAGCCCGGGGGCGGCGGGGAGCACAGATACGCAGTATTTT,CASSPGAAGSTDTQYF
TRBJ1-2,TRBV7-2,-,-,TGTGCCAGCAGCTCCTTGGGACAACCGACCGGCTATGGCTACACCTTC,CASSSLGQPTGYGYTF
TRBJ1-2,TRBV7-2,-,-,TGTGCCAGCAGCTTGAGCTGGGAGGACTATGGCTACACCTTC,CASSLSWEDYGYTF
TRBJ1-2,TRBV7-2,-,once,TGTGCCAGCAGCTTTAGAGTCAAGGGAGATGGCTACACCTTC,CASSFRVKGDGYTF
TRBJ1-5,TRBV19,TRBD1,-,TGTGCCAGTAGTAACCGGGACAGGGTGAGCGGCAATCAGCCCCAGCATTTT,CASSNRDRVSGNQPQHF
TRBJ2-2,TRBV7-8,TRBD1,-,TGTGCCAGCAGCCCCGACAGGGTGAACACCGGGGAGCTGTTTTTT,CASSPDRVNTGELFF
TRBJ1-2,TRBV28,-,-,TGTGCCAGCAGTTTAGAGCCAGGGTATGGCTACACCTTC,CASSLEPGYGYTF
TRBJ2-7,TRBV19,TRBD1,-,TGTGCCAGTAGTATTGGGACAGGGTGGAGAGAGCAGTACTTC,CASSIGTGWREQYF
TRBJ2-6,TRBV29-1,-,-,TGCAGCGTGGGGGCGGGGTCTGGGGCCAACGTCCTGACTTTC,CSVGAGSGANVLTF
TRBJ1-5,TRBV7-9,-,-,TGTGCCAGCAGCAGCGACAGGCTATATAGCAATCAGCCCCAGCATTTT,CASSSDRLYSNQPQHF
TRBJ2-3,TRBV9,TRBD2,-,TGTGCCAGCAGCTTTACTAGCGGGGGGACTAGCACAGATACGCAGTATTTT,CASSFTSGGTSTDTQYF
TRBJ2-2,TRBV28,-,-,TGTGCCAGCAGTTTACTGGGGGGGGACAGGCCCACCGGGGAGCTGTTTTTT,CASSLLGGDRPTGELFF
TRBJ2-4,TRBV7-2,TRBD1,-,TGTGCCAGCAGCCCATATCGGGACAGGACAAACATTCAGTACTTC,CASSPYRDRTNIQYF
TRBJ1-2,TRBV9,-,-,TGTGCCAGCAGCGCCCCGAGGGGGGGGGAGCCCTATGGCTACACCTTC,CASSAPRGGEPYGYTF
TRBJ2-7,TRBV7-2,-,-,TGTGCCAGCAGCCGTACTCAGAGCTCCATCTACGAGCAGTACTTC,CASSRTQSSIYEQYF
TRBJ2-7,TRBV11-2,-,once,TGTGCCAGCACCCATGAGGGGCCGAGGGGCGGGGGACACTACGAGCAGTACTTC,CASTHEGPRGGGHYEQYF
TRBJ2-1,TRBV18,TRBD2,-,TGTGCCAGCTCACCCAGCCCCTCTAGCGGGAGAAACAATGAGCAGTTCTTC,CASSPSPSSGRNNEQFF
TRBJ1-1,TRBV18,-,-,TGTGCCAGCTCACCCATTGAGGCTATGAACACTGAAGCTTTCTTT,CASSPIEAMNTEAFF
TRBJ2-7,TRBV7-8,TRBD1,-,TGTGCCAGCAGCCAAGGGGCAGGGGGTTTTCTCGAGCAGTACTTC,CASSQGAGGFLEQYF
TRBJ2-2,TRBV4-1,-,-,TGCGCCAGCAGCCTCGCAGGTAGGGGCGCCGGGGAGCTGTTTTTT,CASSLAGRGAGELFF
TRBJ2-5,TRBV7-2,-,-,TGTGCCAGCAGCTTTTCTCGGGAGACCCAGTACTTC,CASSFSRETQYF
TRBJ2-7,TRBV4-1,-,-,TGCGCCAGCAGCCAAGGGAGTGACGCGGGGCCAAGCTCCTACGAGCAGTACTTC,CASSQGSDAGPSSYEQYF
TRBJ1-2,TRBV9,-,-,TGTGCCAGCAGCGTGACGCGGGGAGGCTACACCTTC,CASSVTRGGYTF
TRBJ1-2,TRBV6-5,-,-,TGTGCCAGCAGCCAACCCGACCACGGCAGCTACACCTTC,CASSQPDHGSYTF
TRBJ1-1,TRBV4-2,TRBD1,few,TGTGCCAGCAGCTCTCGGGACAGGGGGAACACTGAAGCTTTCTTT,CASSSRDRGNTEAFF
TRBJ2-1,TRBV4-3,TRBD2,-,TGCGCCAGCAGCCAGGCGGGACTAGCGGGGTACAATGAGCAGTTCTTC,CASSQAGLAGYNEQFF
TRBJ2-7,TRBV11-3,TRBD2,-,TGTGCCAGCAGCCCTAGCGGGGGGGCACTTCACGAGCAGTACTTC,CASSPSGGALHEQYF
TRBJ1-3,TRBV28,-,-,TGTGCCAGCAGACCCGCGGGTGCAAGTGGAAACACCATATATTTT,CASRPAGASGNTIYF
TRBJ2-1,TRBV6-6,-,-,TGTGCCAGCGGTACAGGCTACAATGAGCAGTTCTTC,CASGTGYNEQFF